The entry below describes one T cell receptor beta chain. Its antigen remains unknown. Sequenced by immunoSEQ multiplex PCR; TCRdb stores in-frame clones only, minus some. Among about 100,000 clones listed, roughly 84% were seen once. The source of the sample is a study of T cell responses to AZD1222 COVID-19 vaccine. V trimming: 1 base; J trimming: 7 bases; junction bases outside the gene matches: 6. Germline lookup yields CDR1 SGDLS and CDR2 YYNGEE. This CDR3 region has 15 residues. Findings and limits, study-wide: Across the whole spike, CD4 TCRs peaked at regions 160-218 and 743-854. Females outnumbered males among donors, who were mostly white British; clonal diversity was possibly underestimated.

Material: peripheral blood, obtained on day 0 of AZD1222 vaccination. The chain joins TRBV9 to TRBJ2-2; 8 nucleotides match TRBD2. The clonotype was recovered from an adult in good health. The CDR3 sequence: CASSVSGRTVGELFF. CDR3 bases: TGTGCCAGCAGCGTAAGCGGGAGAACGGTCGGGGAGCTGTTTTTT.